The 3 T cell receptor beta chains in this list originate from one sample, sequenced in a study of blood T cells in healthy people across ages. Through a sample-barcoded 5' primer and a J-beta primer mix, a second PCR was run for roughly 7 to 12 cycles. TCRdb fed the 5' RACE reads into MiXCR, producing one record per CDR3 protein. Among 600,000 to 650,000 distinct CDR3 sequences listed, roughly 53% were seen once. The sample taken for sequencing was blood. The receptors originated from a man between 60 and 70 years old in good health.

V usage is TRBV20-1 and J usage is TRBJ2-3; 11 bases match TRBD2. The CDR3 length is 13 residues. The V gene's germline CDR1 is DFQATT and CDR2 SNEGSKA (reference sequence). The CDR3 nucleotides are TGCAGCGGGGGACTAGCGGGCACAGATACGCAGTATTTT. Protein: CSGGLAGTDTQYF.

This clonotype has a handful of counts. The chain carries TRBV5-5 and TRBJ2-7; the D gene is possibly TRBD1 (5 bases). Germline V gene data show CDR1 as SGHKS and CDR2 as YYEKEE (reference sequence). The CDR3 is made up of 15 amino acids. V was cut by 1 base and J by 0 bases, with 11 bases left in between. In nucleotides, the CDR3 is TGTGCCAGCAGCTTGTATCAGGGCGTCTCCTACGAGCAGTACTTC. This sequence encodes CASSLYQGVSYEQYF. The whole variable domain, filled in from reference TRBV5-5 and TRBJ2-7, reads DAGVTQSPTHLIKTRGQQVTLRCSPISGHKSVSWYQQVLGQGPQFIFQYYEKEERGRGNFPDRFSARQFPNYSSELNVNALLLGDSALYLCASSLYQGVSYEQYFGPGTRLTVT.

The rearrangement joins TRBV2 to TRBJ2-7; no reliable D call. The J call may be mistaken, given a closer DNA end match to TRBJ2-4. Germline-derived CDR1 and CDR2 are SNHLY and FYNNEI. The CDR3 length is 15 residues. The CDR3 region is CASSEQPEAKNIQYF. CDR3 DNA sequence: TGTGCCAGCAGCGAACAGCCCGAAGCCAAAAACATTCAGTACTTC.